This T cell receptor (beta chain) was retrieved from a study of cytomegalovirus exposure and HLA in healthy donors. For the study at large: The study placed about 86% of its 398 genotyped donors in the Caucasian-associated ancestry cluster. Findings of the study overall: The study assumed roughly uniform donor sequencing depth for presence/absence analyses. Later on, analysis showed that most CMV-associated TCR beta chains appeared to be HLA-restricted. An apparent linkage of common viral pathogens to several of the most significant clusters emerged in a later analysis.

The germline V gene has CDR1 SGHRS and CDR2 YFSETQ. The V end was cut by 0 bases, the J end by 6 bases, with 7 bases between. The CDR3 has 13 amino acids. PCR used 60 Vbeta primers and 13 Jbeta primers. This table comes from immunoSEQ multiplex PCR, and its TCRdb copy is limited to in-frame clones, with some not included. In the table there are about 170,000 clones, 70% to 90% of which are singletons. Concerning this clone itself: Its target is not known.

This receptor was identified in a man aged 30-40 years in good health and CMV-seropositive. Sequencing was carried out using PBMCs. This sequence joins TRBV5-1 and TRBJ2-1, with unresolved D. CDR3 sequence reads: CASSLASVNEQFF. In nucleotides, the CDR3 is TGCGCCAGCAGCTTGGCAAGCGTCAATGAGCAGTTCTTC. The variable domain in full, with the rest retrieved from reference TRBV5-1 and TRBJ2-1, is KAGVTQTPRYLIKTRGQQVTLSCSPISGHRSVSWYQQTPGQGLQFLFEYFSETQRNKGNFPGRFSGRQFSNSRSEMNVSTLELGDSALYLCASSLASVNEQFFGPGTRLTVL.